The present entry profiles one TCR beta chain with its context. The sample comes from a study of cytomegalovirus exposure and HLA in healthy donors. This PCR relied on a set of 60 Vbeta primers and 13 Jbeta primers. Sequencing was performed with immunoSEQ multiplex PCR; in TCRdb, only in-frame clones are kept and a portion is missing. The repertoire holds under 200,000 clones, roughly 12% seen once, with about 7.8% in the top ten. The V and J ends lost 4 bases and 4 bases, in that order; junction bases with no gene match: 16. The CDR3 is 18 amino acids. Germline CDR1 MNHNS, CDR2 SASEGT. This chain uses TRBV6-1 with TRBJ2-3, with 8 positions matching TRBD1. Sequenced sample: PBMCs. The receptor was derived from a man in his fifties or sixties in good health and CMV-seropositive. The CDR3 here is CASSVRSLGQGAADTQYF. The CDR3 DNA reads as TGTGCCAGCAGTGTAAGGAGTTTGGGCCAGGGGGCCGCAGATACGCAGTATTTT.